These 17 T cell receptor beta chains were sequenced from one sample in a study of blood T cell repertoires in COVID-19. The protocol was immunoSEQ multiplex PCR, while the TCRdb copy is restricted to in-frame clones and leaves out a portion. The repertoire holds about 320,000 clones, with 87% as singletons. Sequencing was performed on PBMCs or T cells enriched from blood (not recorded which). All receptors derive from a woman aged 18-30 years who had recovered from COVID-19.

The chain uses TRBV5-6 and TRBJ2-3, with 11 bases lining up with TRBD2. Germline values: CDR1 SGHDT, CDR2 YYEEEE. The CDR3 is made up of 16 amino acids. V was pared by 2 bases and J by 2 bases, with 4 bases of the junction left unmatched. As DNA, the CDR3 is TGTGCCAGCAGCTTAGTGACTAGCGGGACCACAGATACGCAGTATTTT. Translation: CASSLVTSGTTDTQYF.

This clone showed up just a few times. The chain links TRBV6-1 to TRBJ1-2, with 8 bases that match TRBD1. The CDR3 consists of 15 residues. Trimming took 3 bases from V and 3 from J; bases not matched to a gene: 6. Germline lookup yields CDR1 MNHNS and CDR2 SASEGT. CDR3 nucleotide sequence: TGTGCCAGCAGTGACGGACAGGGCTATTACTATGGCTACACCTTC. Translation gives CASSDGQGYYYGYTF.

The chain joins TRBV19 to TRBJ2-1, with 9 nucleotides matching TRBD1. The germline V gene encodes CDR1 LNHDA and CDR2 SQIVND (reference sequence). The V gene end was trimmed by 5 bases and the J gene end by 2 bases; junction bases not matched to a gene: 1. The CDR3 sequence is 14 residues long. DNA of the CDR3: TGTGCCAGTAGTCGGGACAGGGCCTACAATGAGCAGTTCTTC. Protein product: CASSRDRAYNEQFF.

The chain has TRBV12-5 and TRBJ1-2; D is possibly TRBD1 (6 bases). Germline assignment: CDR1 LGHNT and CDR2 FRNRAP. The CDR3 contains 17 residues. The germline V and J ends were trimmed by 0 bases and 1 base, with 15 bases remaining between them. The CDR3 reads CASGLVPGTSHNYGYTF. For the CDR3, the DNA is TGTGCTAGTGGTTTGGTACCCGGGACAAGCCATAACTATGGCTACACCTTC.

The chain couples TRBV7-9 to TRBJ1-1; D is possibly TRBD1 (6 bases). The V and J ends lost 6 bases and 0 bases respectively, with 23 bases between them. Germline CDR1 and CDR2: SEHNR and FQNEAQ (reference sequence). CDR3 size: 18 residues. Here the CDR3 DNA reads TGTGCCAGCAGTCCCCATCCCCACAGGGACCGCATGAACACTGAAGCTTTCTTT. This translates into CASSPHPHRDRMNTEAFF. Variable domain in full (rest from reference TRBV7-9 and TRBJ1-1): DTGVSQNPRHKITKRGQNVTFRCDPISEHNRLYWYRQTLGQGPEFLTYFQNEAQLEKSRLLSDRFSAERPKGSFSTLEIQRTEQGDSAMYLCASSPHPHRDRMNTEAFFGQGTRLTVV.

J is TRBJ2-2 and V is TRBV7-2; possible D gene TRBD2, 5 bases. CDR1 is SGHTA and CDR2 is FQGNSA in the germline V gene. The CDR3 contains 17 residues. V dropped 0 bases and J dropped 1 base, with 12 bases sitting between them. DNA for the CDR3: TGTGCCAGCAGCTTAGCGACCGGGATGGGGAACACCGGGGAGCTGTTTTTT. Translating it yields CASSLATGMGNTGELFF.

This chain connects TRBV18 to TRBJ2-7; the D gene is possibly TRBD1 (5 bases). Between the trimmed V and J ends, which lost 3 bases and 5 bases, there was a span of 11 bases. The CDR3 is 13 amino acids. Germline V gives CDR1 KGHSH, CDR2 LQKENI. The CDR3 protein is CASSPQTVNEQYF. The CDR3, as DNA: TGTGCCAGCTCACCGCAGACAGTCAACGAGCAGTACTTC. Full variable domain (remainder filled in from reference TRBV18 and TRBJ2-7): NAGVMQNPRHLVRRRGQEARLRCSPMKGHSHVYWYRQLPEEGLKFMVYLQKENIIDESGMPKERFSAEFPKEGPSILRIQQVVRGDSAAYFCASSPQTVNEQYFGPGTRLTVT.

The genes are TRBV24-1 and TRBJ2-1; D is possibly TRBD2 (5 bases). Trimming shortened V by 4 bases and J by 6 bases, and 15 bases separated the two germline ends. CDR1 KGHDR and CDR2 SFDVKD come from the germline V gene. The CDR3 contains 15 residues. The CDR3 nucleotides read TGTGCCACCAGTGAAGCGGTAGCGCGAATCAATGAGCAGTTCTTC. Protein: CATSEAVARINEQFF.

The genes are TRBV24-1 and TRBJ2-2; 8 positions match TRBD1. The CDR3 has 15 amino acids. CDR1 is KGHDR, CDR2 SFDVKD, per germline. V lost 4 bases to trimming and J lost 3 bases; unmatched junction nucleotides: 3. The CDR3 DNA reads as TGTGCCACCAGTGACCAGGGGGCGGACACCGGGGAGCTGTTTTTT. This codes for CATSDQGADTGELFF.

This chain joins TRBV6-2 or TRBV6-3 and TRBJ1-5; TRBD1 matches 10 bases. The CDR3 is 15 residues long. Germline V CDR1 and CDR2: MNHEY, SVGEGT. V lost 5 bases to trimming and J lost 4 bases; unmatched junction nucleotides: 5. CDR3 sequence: CASSQRTGGNQPQHF. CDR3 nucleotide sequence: TGTGCCAGCAGTCAAAGGACAGGGGGAAATCAGCCCCAGCATTTT.

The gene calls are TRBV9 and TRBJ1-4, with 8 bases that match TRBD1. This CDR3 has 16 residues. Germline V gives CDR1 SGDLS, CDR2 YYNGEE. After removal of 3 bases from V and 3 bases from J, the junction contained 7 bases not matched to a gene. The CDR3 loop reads CASSGGRTGSNEKLFF. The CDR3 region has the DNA TGTGCCAGCAGCGGAGGCAGGACAGGGTCTAATGAAAAACTGTTTTTT.

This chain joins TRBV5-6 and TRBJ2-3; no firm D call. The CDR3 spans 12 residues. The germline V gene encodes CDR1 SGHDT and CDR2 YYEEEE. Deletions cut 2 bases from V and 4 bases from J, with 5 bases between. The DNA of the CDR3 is TGTGCCAGCAGCTTTCTAGCAGATACGCAGTATTTT. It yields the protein CASSFLADTQYF.

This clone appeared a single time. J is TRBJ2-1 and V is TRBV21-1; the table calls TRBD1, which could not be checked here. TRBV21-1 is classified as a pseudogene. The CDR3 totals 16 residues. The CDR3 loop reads CASSTRTAIVYNEQFF. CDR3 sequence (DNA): TGTGCCAGCAGCACTCGGACAGCTATCGTTTACAATGAGCAGTTCTTC.

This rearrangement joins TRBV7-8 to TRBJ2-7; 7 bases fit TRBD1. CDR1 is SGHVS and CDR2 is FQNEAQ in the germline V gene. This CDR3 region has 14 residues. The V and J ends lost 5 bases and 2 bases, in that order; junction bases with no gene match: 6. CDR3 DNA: TGTGCCAGCAGCCCCGGGACAGTTCCCTACGAGCAGTACTTC. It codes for CASSPGTVPYEQYF.

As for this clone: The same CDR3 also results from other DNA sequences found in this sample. CDR3 DNA sequence: TGTGCCAGCAGCTTCGGGACAGCGAACACTGAAGCTTTCTTT. Protein sequence: CASSFGTANTEAFF. This rearrangement joins TRBV9 to TRBJ1-1; 7 nucleotides agree with TRBD1. J gave up 1 base and V 4 bases, and 4 bases lay outside the gene matches. Germline CDR1 SGDLS, CDR2 YYNGEE. CDR3 length: 14 amino acids.

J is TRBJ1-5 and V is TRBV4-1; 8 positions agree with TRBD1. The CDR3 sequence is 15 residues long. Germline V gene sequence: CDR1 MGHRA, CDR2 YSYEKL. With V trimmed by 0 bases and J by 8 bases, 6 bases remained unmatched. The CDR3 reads CASSQDYGQGEPQHF. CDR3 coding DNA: TGCGCCAGCAGCCAAGATTATGGACAGGGAGAGCCCCAGCATTTT.

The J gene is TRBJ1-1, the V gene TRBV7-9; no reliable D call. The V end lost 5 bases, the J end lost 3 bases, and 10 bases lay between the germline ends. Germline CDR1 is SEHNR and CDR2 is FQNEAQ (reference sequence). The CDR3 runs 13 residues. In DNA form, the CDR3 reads TGTGCCAGCAGCCCTGCCGGGGACACTGAAGCTTTCTTT. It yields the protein CASSPAGDTEAFF.